The clone carrying this TCR beta chain was counted between two and nine times. Its target is not known. The data stem from a study of CD8+ T cells in alopecia areata. Indicated treatment: oral pan-JAK inhibitor, 5-10 mg twice daily. Collected material from alopecia areata patients comprised lesional scalp punch biopsies and peripheral blood. The authors extracted RNA and reverse transcribed it into cDNA as the sequencing template. Here immunoSEQ multiplex PCR was the method, and the copy in TCRdb shows in-frame clones only, minus some. The table has 150,000 to 250,000 clones, approximately 56% seen once. This CDR3 spans 14 amino acids. Trimming took off 0 bases at V and 3 bases at J, with 10 bases between the two ends. Germline values: CDR1 SGHNT, CDR2 YYREEE (reference sequence). Whole-study findings and limits: Tofacitinib significantly brought down scalp clonality and expanded CD8+ clones among top 100. Clonality in lesional scalp, especially alopecia totalis/universalis, exceeded that of normal scalp.

The clonotype comes from a human donor with alopecia areata. This specimen was CD4+ T cells sorted from blood, taken at week 4, from a patient treated with tofacitinib. This chain links TRBV5-4 with TRBJ2-7; TRBD1 is a possible D gene (6 bases). This CDR3 reads CASSLGTGIYEQYF. In DNA, the CDR3 is TGTGCCAGCAGCTTGGGCACAGGGATCTACGAGCAGTACTTC. Complete variable domain (other parts from reference TRBV5-4 and TRBJ2-7): ETGVTQSPTHLIKTRGQQVTLRCSSQSGHNTVSWYQQALGQGPQFIFQYYREEENGRGNFPPRFSGLQFPNYSSELNVNALELDDSALYLCASSLGTGIYEQYFGPGTRLTVT.